These 17 T cell receptor beta chains originate from one sample sequenced in a study of T cell responses to AZD1222 COVID-19 vaccine. Sequencing was performed with immunoSEQ multiplex PCR; in TCRdb, only in-frame clones are kept and a portion is missing. The sample lists 150,000 to 200,000 clones; under 95% were seen once. The sample consisted of peripheral blood, taken 28 days after the second AZD1222 dose. These receptor sequences come from an adult who received the AZD1222 COVID-19 vaccine.

CDR3 DNA sequence: TGTGCCAGCAGCCAAGGCTGGGGCGAAAGATGGGGCTACACCTTC. This encodes CASSQGWGERWGYTF. V and J are TRBV14 and TRBJ1-2, with a weak D call TRBD1 (5 bases). The CDR3 runs 15 residues. From germline, CDR1 is SGHDN and CDR2 FVKESK. Trimming stripped 1 base from V and 8 bases from J, with 17 bases between.

This chain joins TRBV7-2 and TRBJ1-2; 7 nucleotides match TRBD1. J was trimmed by 8 bases and V by 7 bases; bases with no gene match: 22. CDR1 is SGHTA, CDR2 FQGNSA, per germline. The CDR3 runs 17 residues. This CDR3 is CASTLSSGARGLEGYTF. CDR3 DNA: TGTGCCAGCACCCTTAGTAGTGGGGCAAGGGGGCTAGAGGGCTACACCTTC.

This sequence joins TRBV19 and TRBJ1-2, with D maybe TRBD1 (5 bases). CDR3 size: 16 residues. V lost 1 base and J lost 4, with 16 bases in between. Germline assignment: CDR1 LNHDA and CDR2 SQIVND (reference sequence). The CDR3 nucleotides are TGTGCCAGTAGTATAGGGGGAACAAGGGGCGGCTATGGCTACACCTTC. Translation: CASSIGGTRGGYGYTF.

The chain joins TRBV6-2 or TRBV6-3 to TRBJ2-3, with 9 bases matching TRBD2. This CDR3 is built from 15 residues. Trimming at V came to 4 bases and at J to 2 bases, leaving 4 bases not matched to a gene. Germline V lookup: CDR1 MNHEY, CDR2 SVGEGT. CDR3 amino acids: CASSLAGVHTDTQYF. CDR3 DNA sequence: TGTGCCAGCAGTTTAGCGGGGGTACACACAGATACGCAGTATTTT.

V and J are TRBV24-1 and TRBJ1-4; no clear D. The ends were cut back, 4 bases at V and 8 bases at J, with 4 bases in the middle. CDR1 is KGHDR and CDR2 is SFDVKD in the germline V gene. This CDR3 comprises 11 residues. This CDR3 reads CATSEGEKLFF. CDR3 sequence (DNA): TGTGCCACCAGTGAGGGGGAAAAACTGTTTTTT.

The chain has TRBV7-8 and TRBJ2-7; 9 bases match TRBD2. This CDR3 has 13 amino acids. CDR1 is SGHVS and CDR2 is FQNEAQ in the germline V gene. With 3 bases clipped from V and 6 bases from J, the junction kept 3 bases outside the gene matches. CDR3 protein: CASSLGTSSEQYF. DNA for the CDR3: TGTGCCAGCAGCTTGGGGACTAGCAGCGAGCAGTACTTC.

The chain couples TRBV5-1 to TRBJ2-7, with 7 bases aligning to TRBD2. The CDR3 is 16 residues long. The germline V gene encodes CDR1 SGHRS and CDR2 YFSETQ. Germline trimming cut 0 bases from V and 2 bases from J; bases unmatched to any gene: 8. This CDR3 is CASSLEAGSGTYEQYF. For the CDR3, the DNA is TGCGCCAGCAGCTTGGAAGCGGGAAGCGGGACCTACGAGCAGTACTTC.

The chain has TRBV5-1 and TRBJ2-7, with D perhaps matching TRBD1 (6 bases). Germline CDR1 reads SGHRS; CDR2 reads YFSETQ. The germline V and J ends were trimmed by 4 bases and 1 base, with 27 bases remaining between them. The CDR3 sequence is 19 residues long. CDR3: CASSPESLTGQHRSYEQYF. CDR3 coding DNA: TGCGCCAGCAGCCCGGAGTCTCTTACGGGACAACATCGGTCCTACGAGCAGTACTTC.

The V gene is TRBV2, the J gene TRBJ2-6; no clear D. Germline CDR1 SNHLY, CDR2 FYNNEI. The ends were cut back, 0 bases at V and 0 bases at J, with 3 bases in the middle. The CDR3 is made up of 15 amino acids. CDR3 loop: CASSEANSGANVLTF. CDR3 nucleotide sequence: TGTGCCAGCAGTGAAGCGAACTCTGGGGCCAACGTCCTGACTTTC.

The CDR3 protein is CASSLSSYNEKLFF. CDR3 DNA: TGTGCCAGCAGTTTATCGAGTTATAATGAAAAACTGTTTTTT. The chain couples TRBV27 to TRBJ1-4; D gene unclear. The V gene's germline CDR1 is MNHEY and CDR2 SMNVEV (reference sequence). The CDR3 sequence is 14 residues long. V shed 0 bases and J shed 4 bases, with 6 bases lying between them.

This chain connects TRBV28 to TRBJ2-7; D call uncertain. Germline V gene sequence: CDR1 MDHEN, CDR2 SYDVKM. The CDR3 totals 13 residues. Trimming took 5 bases from V and 2 from J, leaving 10 bases between them. CDR3 bases: TGTGCCAGCAGTCGGGTCACTACCTACGAGCAGTACTTC. This sequence encodes CASSRVTTYEQYF.

The rearrangement links TRBV28 to TRBJ1-5; tentative D call: TRBD1 (6 bases). CDR3 length: 15 amino acids. Germline V gene sequence: CDR1 MDHEN, CDR2 SYDVKM. The ends were cut back, 6 bases at V and 7 bases at J, with 19 bases in the middle. The CDR3 loop reads CASSPLWGRWQPQHF. The CDR3 nucleotides are TGTGCCAGCAGCCCCCTCTGGGGGCGGTGGCAGCCCCAGCATTTT.

The chain combines TRBV5-1 with TRBJ1-2; D ambiguous. This CDR3 has 13 residues. Between the trimmed V and J ends, which lost 4 bases and 3 bases, there was a span of 10 bases. Germline values: CDR1 SGHRS, CDR2 YFSETQ. CDR3 nucleotides: TGCGCCAGCAGCCATGAGGGTGACTATGGCTACACCTTC. This translates into CASSHEGDYGYTF.

The chain recombines TRBV4-3 with TRBJ1-6; D might be TRBD1 (6 bases). Trimming took off 6 bases at V and 0 bases at J, with 12 bases between the two ends. The CDR3 runs to 16 residues. Germline values: CDR1 LGHNA, CDR2 YSLEER. The CDR3 DNA reads as TGCGCCAGCAGTTCAGGGGCGAGCTCCTATAATTCACCCCTCCACTTT. It encodes CASSSGASSYNSPLHF.

The V and J genes are TRBV2 and TRBJ1-4; D gene uncertain. The CDR3 is made up of 14 amino acids. CDR1 is SNHLY, CDR2 FYNNEI, per germline. The V end was cut by 5 bases, the J end by 4 bases, with 11 bases between. The DNA for the CDR3 is TGTGCCAGCAGTAACCCTCTCGGTAATGAAAAACTGTTTTTT. This codes for CASSNPLGNEKLFF.

The chain couples TRBV6-7 to TRBJ2-3; 7 positions match TRBD2. TRBV6-7 is an ORF, with its function uncertain. The CDR3 consists of 15 residues. J was trimmed by 3 bases and V by 5 bases; bases with no gene match: 8. For the CDR3, the DNA is TGTGCCAGCAGTCCCCGATTAGCGGGTACAGATACGCAGTATTTT. Protein sequence: CASSPRLAGTDTQYF.

The V and J genes are TRBV19 and TRBJ1-5, with 9 bases identical to TRBD1. In germline, CDR1 is LNHDA, CDR2 SQIVND (reference sequence). V dropped 4 bases and J dropped 5; count of bases not matched to a gene: 18. The CDR3 covers 19 residues. The CDR3 spells CASSTRPGQGPLTDQPQHF. Written as DNA, the CDR3 is TGTGCCAGTAGTACGCGACCGGGACAGGGCCCTTTGACAGATCAGCCCCAGCATTTT.